The clone carrying this T cell receptor (beta chain) was seen a few times. The antigen is not known. Primers used in a second PCR of roughly 7 to 11 cycles were a sample-barcoded 5' primer and a J-beta primer mix. TCRdb used MiXCR to reprocess the 5' RACE reads, holding one entry per CDR3 protein. The sample consists of 550,000 to 800,000 distinct CDR3 sequences, about 34% of them appearing once. Every donor provided approximately 9.2 milliliters of peripheral blood. The germline CDR1 and CDR2 sequences are SGHTA and FQGNSA. V shed 5 bases and J 4 bases; nucleotides not matched to a gene: 8. The CDR3 has 15 residues. These data come from a study of blood T cells in healthy people across ages. Study-wide points: PBMC samples, being unsorted, prevented any conclusive comparison of naive and antigen-experienced cells. Older age went with lower TCR beta diversity per million T cells, in a roughly linear way. Samples with more naive T cells showed higher observed beta diversity.

The rearrangement joins TRBV7-2 to TRBJ1-5, with 7 nucleotides matching TRBD1. This TCR was recovered from a woman older than 75 in good health. Sequenced sample: blood. The CDR3: CASSPNRGGNQPQHF. The CDR3 nucleotides are TGTGCCAGCAGCCCAAACAGGGGAGGAAATCAGCCCCAGCATTTT. Looking up the rest from reference TRBV7-2 and TRBJ1-5 gives the full variable domain: GAGVSQSPSNKVTEKGKDVELRCDPISGHTALYWYRQSLGQGLEFLIYFQGNSAPDKSGLPSDRFSAERTGGSVSTLTIQRTQQEDSAVYLCASSPNRGGNQPQHFGDGTRLSIL.